This T cell receptor (beta chain) was found in a study of cytomegalovirus exposure and HLA in healthy donors. For the study at large: Falling in the Caucasian-associated ancestry cluster were about four fifths of under 450 genotyped donors.

Turning to this clone: Its antigen is unknown.

This CDR3 region has 17 residues. Germline CDR1 reads SGHRS; CDR2 reads YFSETQ. Germline trimming cut 3 bases from V and 0 bases from J; bases unmatched to any gene: 8. Primers for the PCR totalled 60 Vbeta and 13 Jbeta. Sequenced by immunoSEQ multiplex PCR; TCRdb stores in-frame clones only, minus some. This repertoire includes 130,000 or so clones. Findings and caveats of the study: Several V segments, TRBV6-2 and TRBV6-3 among them, could not be told apart and were dropped. A few of the chains that were CMV-associated were confirmed in vitro to be specific for CMV antigens.

The sequence derives from a woman under 30 in good health and CMV-seronegative. Sequencing input: PBMCs. V and J are TRBV5-1 and TRBJ1-1; TRBD1 matches 10 bases. Here the CDR3 DNA reads TGCGCCAGCAGCTCCCCCCGGGACAGGGGCTTGAACACTGAAGCTTTCTTT. This codes for CASSSPRDRGLNTEAFF.